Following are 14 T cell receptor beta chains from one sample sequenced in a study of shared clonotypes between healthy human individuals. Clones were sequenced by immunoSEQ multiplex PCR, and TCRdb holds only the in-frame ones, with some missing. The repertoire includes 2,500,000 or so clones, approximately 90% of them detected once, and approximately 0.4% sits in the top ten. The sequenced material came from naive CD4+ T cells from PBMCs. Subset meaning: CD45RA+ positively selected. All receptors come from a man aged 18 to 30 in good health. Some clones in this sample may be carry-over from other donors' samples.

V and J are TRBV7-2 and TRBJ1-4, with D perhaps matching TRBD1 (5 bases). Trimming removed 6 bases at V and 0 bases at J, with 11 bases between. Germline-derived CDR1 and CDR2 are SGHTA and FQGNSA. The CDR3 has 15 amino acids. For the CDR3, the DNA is TGTGCCAGCAGAGCCGGGGGGGCAACTAATGAAAAACTGTTTTTT. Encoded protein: CASRAGGATNEKLFF. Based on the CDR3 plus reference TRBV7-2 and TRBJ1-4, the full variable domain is GAGVSQSPSNKVTEKGKDVELRCDPISGHTALYWYRQSLGQGLEFLIYFQGNSAPDKSGLPSDRFSAERTGGSVSTLTIQRTQQEDSAVYLCASRAGGATNEKLFFGSGTQLSVL.

The CDR3 protein is CASSPQSGDSGNTIYF. CDR3 coding DNA: TGTGCCAGCTCACCACAGTCCGGTGACTCTGGAAACACCATATATTTT. The chain is built from TRBV18 and TRBJ1-3; no clear D gene. Germline V gives CDR1 KGHSH, CDR2 LQKENI. The CDR3 extends over 16 amino acids. V was clipped by 1 base and J by 0 bases, with 10 bases between them.

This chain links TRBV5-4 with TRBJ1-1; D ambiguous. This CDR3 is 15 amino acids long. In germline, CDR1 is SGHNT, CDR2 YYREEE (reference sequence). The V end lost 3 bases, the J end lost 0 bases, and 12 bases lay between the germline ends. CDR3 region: CASSSGALMNTEAFF. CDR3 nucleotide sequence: TGTGCCAGCAGCTCCGGCGCCTTAATGAACACTGAAGCTTTCTTT.

Here the CDR3 DNA reads TGCGCCAGCAGCTTGGAGGGGGCAGGGGATCAGCCCCAGCATTTT. It translates to CASSLEGAGDQPQHF. This chain joins TRBV5-1 and TRBJ1-5; 7 bases align to TRBD1. J was trimmed by 5 bases and V by 0 bases; bases with no gene match: 5. CDR3 length: 15 residues. CDR1 and CDR2 (germline): SGHRS, YFSETQ.

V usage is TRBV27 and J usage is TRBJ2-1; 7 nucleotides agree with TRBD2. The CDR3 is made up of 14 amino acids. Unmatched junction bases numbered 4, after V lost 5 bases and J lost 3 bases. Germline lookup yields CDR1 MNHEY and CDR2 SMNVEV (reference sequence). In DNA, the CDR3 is TGTGCCAGCAGTGGAAGGGACTACTACAATGAGCAGTTCTTC. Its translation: CASSGRDYYNEQFF.

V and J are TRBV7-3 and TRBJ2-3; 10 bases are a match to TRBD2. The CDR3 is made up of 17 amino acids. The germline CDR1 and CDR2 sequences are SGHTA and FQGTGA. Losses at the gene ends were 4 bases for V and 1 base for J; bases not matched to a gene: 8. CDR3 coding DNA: TGTGCCAGCAGCTCCGCGCGGACTAGCGGCGGCACAGATACGCAGTATTTT. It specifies CASSSARTSGGTDTQYF.

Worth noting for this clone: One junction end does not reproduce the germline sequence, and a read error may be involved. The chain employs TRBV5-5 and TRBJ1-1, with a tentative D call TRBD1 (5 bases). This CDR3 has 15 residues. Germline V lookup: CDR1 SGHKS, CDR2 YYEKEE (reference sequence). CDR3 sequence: CASTLGLRVYTEAFF. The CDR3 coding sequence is TGTGCCAGCACCTTGGGACTCAGGGTGTACACTGAAGCTTTCTTT.

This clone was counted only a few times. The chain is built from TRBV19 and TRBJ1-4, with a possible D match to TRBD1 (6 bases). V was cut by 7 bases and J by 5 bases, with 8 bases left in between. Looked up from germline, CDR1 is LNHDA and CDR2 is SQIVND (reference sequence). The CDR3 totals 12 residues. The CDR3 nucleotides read TGTGCCAGTAAGCAGGGGAATGAAAAACTGTTTTTT. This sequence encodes CASKQGNEKLFF.

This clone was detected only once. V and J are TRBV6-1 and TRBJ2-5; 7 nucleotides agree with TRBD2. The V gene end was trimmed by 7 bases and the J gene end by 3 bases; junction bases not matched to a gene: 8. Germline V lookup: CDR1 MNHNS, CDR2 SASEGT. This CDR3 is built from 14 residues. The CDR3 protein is CASKIGLAEETQYF. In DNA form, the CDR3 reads TGTGCCAGCAAAATCGGGCTAGCGGAAGAGACCCAGTACTTC.

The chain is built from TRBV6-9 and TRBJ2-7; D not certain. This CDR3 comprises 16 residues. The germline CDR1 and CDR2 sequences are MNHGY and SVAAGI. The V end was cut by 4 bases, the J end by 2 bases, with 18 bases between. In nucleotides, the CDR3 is TGTGCCAGCAGTTCCCTCAAAAAGGGTGGACCCTACGAGCAGTACTTC. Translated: CASSSLKKGGPYEQYF.

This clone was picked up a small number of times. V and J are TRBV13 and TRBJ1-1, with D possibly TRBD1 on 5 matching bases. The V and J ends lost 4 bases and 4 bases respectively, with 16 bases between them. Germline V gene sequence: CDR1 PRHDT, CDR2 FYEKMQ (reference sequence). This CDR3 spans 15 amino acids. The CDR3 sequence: CASSSRDGGPTEAFF. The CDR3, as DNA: TGTGCCAGCAGCTCCCGAGATGGGGGTCCCACTGAAGCTTTCTTT.

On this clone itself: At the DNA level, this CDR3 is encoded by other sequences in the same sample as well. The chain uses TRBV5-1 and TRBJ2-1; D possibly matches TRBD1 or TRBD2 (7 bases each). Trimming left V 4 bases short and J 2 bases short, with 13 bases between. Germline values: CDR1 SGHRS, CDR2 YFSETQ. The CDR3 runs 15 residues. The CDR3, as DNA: TGCGCCAGCAGCCTCGGGGGGACAGCCTACAATGAGCAGTTCTTC. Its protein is CASSLGGTAYNEQFF.

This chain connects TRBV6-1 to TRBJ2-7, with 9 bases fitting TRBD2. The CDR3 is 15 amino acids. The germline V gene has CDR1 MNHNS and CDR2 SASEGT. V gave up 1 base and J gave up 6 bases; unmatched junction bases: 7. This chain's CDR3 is CASSEGAGGPSEQYF. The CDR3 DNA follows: TGTGCCAGCAGTGAAGGGGCGGGAGGGCCCTCCGAGCAGTACTTC.

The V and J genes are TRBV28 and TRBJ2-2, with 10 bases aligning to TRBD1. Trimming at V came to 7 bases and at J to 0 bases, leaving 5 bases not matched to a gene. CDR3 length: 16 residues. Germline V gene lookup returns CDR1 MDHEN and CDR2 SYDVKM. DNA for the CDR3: TGTGCCAGCAAATCGACAGGGGGCACGAACACCGGGGAGCTGTTTTTT. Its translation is CASKSTGGTNTGELFF.